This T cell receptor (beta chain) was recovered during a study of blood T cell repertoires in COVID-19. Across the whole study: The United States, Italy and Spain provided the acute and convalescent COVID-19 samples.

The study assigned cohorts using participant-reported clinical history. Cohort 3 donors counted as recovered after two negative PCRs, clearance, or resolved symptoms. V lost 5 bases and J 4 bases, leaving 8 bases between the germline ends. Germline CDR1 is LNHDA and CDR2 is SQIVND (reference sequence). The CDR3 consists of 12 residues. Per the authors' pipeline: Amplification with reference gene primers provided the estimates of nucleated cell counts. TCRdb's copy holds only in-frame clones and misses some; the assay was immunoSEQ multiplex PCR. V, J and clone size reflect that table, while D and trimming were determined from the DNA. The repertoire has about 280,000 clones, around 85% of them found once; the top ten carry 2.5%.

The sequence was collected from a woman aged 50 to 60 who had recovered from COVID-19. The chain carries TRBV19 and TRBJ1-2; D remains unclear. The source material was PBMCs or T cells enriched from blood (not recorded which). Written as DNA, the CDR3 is TGTGCCAGTAGTGAACAGATCTATGGCTACACCTTC. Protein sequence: CASSEQIYGYTF.